These 21 T cell receptor beta chains were all obtained from the same sample, sequenced in a study of shared clonotypes between healthy human individuals. Using immunoSEQ multiplex PCR, the repertoire was profiled, and TCRdb retains in-frame clones only, with some absent. The data contain approximately 1,000,000 clones, 77% of them singletons. Sequencing was carried out using memory CD4+ T cells from PBMCs. Documented subset: CD45RA-negative fraction. The receptors derive from a man aged 18 to 30 in good health. Some clones in this sample may be carry-over from other donors' samples.

This clone showed up just once. The chain joins TRBV6-4 to TRBJ1-1; no firm D call. CDR1 is MRHNA, CDR2 SNTAGT, per germline. The CDR3 is made up of 13 amino acids. Trimming removed 3 bases from V and 1 base from J, with 6 bases in between. CDR3 loop: CASSERANTEAFF. As DNA, the CDR3 is TGTGCCAGCAGTGAGAGGGCGAACACTGAAGCTTTCTTT.

The genes are TRBV11-1 and TRBJ2-7, with 11 bases identical to TRBD2. The length of the CDR3 is 15 residues. V shed 5 bases and J 4 bases; nucleotides not matched to a gene: 7. Per germline, CDR1 SGHAT and CDR2 FQDESV (reference sequence). The CDR3 sequence is CASSTASGRSYEQYF. The CDR3, as DNA: TGTGCCAGCAGCACCGCTAGCGGGAGGTCGTACGAGCAGTACTTC.

This clone appeared once. The chain uses TRBV9 and TRBJ2-2, with TRBD2 matching 8 bases. Germline values: CDR1 SGDLS, CDR2 YYNGEE. Unmatched junction bases numbered 9, after V lost 4 bases and J lost 7 bases. The CDR3 runs 15 residues. The CDR3 here is CASSTSGSPVGELFF. The DNA of the CDR3 is TGTGCCAGCAGCACCAGCGGGAGTCCGGTCGGGGAGCTGTTTTTT.

This clone was counted a single time. V and J are TRBV19 and TRBJ2-3, with D perhaps matching TRBD1 (6 bases). CDR1 LNHDA and CDR2 SQIVND come from the germline V gene (reference sequence). The CDR3 totals 14 residues. V lost 5 bases to trimming and J lost 2 bases, with 11 bases between them. The CDR3 is CASSYRDSTDTQYF. In DNA, the CDR3 is TGTGCCAGTAGTTACAGGGATTCCACAGATACGCAGTATTTT.

The chain employs TRBV4-2 and TRBJ2-1; D is unresolved. The V end lost 0 bases, the J end lost 0 bases, and 12 bases lay between the germline ends. The germline V gene has CDR1 LGHNA and CDR2 YNFKEQ. There are 17 residues in the CDR3. The CDR3 is CASSQEPAQSSYNEQFF. The CDR3 nucleotides read TGTGCCAGCAGCCAAGAACCGGCCCAGAGCTCCTACAATGAGCAGTTCTTC.

The chain uses TRBV28 and TRBJ2-1; 13 bases line up with TRBD2. The V gene end was trimmed by 2 bases and the J gene end by 2 bases; junction bases not matched to a gene: 9. Germline V lookup: CDR1 MDHEN, CDR2 SYDVKM. CDR3 length: 19 residues. CDR3 amino acids: CASSLNPGLAGPTYNEQFF. CDR3 DNA sequence: TGTGCCAGCAGTTTAAACCCGGGACTAGCGGGACCAACCTACAATGAGCAGTTCTTC.

The gene calls are TRBV4-1 and TRBJ2-7; TRBD2 might be the D (5 bases). The length of the CDR3 is 15 residues. Trimming took 4 bases from V and 2 from J, leaving 15 bases between them. The germline V gene encodes CDR1 MGHRA and CDR2 YSYEKL. In DNA, the CDR3 is TGCGCCAGCAGCCCCGGACTTTCGCCTGCCTACGAGCAGTACTTC. The encoded protein is CASSPGLSPAYEQYF.

V usage is TRBV5-4 and J usage is TRBJ1-5; 8 bases line up with TRBD1. The CDR3 runs 13 residues. Germline V CDR1 and CDR2: SGHNT, YYREEE (reference sequence). Losses at the gene ends were 4 bases for V and 7 bases for J; bases not matched to a gene: 4. The CDR3 DNA sequence: TGTGCCAGCAGCCCAGGGGGCAGGCAGCCCCAGCATTTT. It specifies CASSPGGRQPQHF.

This chain uses TRBV28 with TRBJ1-2; D may be TRBD1 (6 bases). V lost 6 bases and J lost 8, with 13 bases in between. The germline gives CDR1 MDHEN, CDR2 SYDVKM. This CDR3 region has 12 residues. The DNA for the CDR3 is TGTGCCAGCAGCAAGACAGGATTCGGCTACACCTTC. It codes for CASSKTGFGYTF.

The rearrangement uses TRBV6-5 and TRBJ1-1, with D hard to call. Trimming removed 7 bases at V and 4 bases at J, with 16 bases between. The V gene's germline CDR1 is MNHEY and CDR2 SVGAGI. The CDR3 loop spans 14 amino acids. CDR3 sequence reads: CASKKKVEATEAFF. In DNA form, the CDR3 reads TGTGCCAGCAAAAAAAAAGTGGAAGCCACTGAAGCTTTCTTT.

The chain employs TRBV5-1 and TRBJ2-2; 12 positions agree with TRBD2. This CDR3 spans 16 amino acids. The V and J ends lost 4 bases and 6 bases, in that order; junction bases with no gene match: 7. From germline, CDR1 is SGHRS and CDR2 YFSETQ. The CDR3 sequence: CASSDGLAGFPGELFF. CDR3 DNA: TGCGCCAGCAGCGACGGACTAGCGGGATTTCCCGGGGAGCTGTTTTTT. The whole variable domain, remainder taken from reference TRBV5-1 and TRBJ2-2, is KAGVTQTPRYLIKTRGQQVTLSCSPISGHRSVSWYQQTPGQGLQFLFEYFSETQRNKGNFPGRFSGRQFSNSRSEMNVSTLELGDSALYLCASSDGLAGFPGELFFGEGSRLTVL.

This clone was picked up a small number of times. The chain has TRBV6-1 and TRBJ2-5; the D gene is possibly TRBD1 (6 bases). Germline values: CDR1 MNHNS, CDR2 SASEGT. This CDR3 contains 16 residues. The V end lost 4 bases, the J end lost 2 bases, and 17 bases lay between the germline ends. CDR3 DNA: TGTGCCAGCAGTGTGGCAGGGGCTTGGATTCAAGAGACCCAGTACTTC. It encodes CASSVAGAWIQETQYF.

This clone has more than one count but fewer than ten. The CDR3, as DNA: TGCGCCAGCAGCAACGACCTCTATAGCGGGAGGGTTCCCTACGAGCAGTACTTC. Its protein product is CASSNDLYSGRVPYEQYF. The rearrangement joins TRBV5-1 to TRBJ2-7; 11 bases map to TRBD2. Trimming removed 4 bases from V and 2 bases from J; junction bases left unmatched: 14. The CDR3 consists of 18 residues. Germline V gene sequence: CDR1 SGHRS, CDR2 YFSETQ.

The gene calls are TRBV5-6 and TRBJ2-5; either TRBD1 or TRBD2 may fit D (5 bases each). This CDR3 region has 14 residues. Trimming left V 4 bases short and J 5 bases short, with 15 bases between. CDR1 and CDR2 from the germline V gene are SGHDT and YYEEEE. The CDR3 DNA reads TGTGCCAGCAGCCCAATACTAGGGGCGGAGACCCAGTACTTC. As protein: CASSPILGAETQYF. The full variable domain, in which reference TRBV5-6 and TRBJ2-5 provide the parts outside the CDR3, is DAGVTQSPTHLIKTRGQQVTLRCSPKSGHDTVSWYQQALGQGPQFIFQYYEEEERQRGNFPDRFSGHQFPNYSSELNVNALLLGDSALYLCASSPILGAETQYFGPGTRLLVL.

This clone was counted once. The chain is built from TRBV28 and TRBJ2-5; TRBD2 might be the D (6 bases). The CDR3 has 15 amino acids. V lost 7 bases to trimming and J lost 5 bases, with 20 bases between them. The germline gives CDR1 MDHEN, CDR2 SYDVKM. The CDR3 reads CASTPGDGRGETQYF. CDR3 nucleotide sequence: TGTGCCAGCACTCCGGGGGACGGTCGGGGTGAGACCCAGTACTTC.

This clone has more than one count but fewer than ten. J is TRBJ1-3 and V is TRBV7-2; D unresolved. Looked up from germline, CDR1 is SGHTA and CDR2 is FQGNSA. Trimming took 6 bases from V and 9 from J, leaving 21 bases between them. The CDR3 consists of 15 residues. CDR3 residues: CASSPDGSKRGTIYF. DNA of the CDR3: TGTGCCAGCAGTCCTGACGGGTCTAAGAGAGGCACCATATATTTT.

This clone turned up a few times. V gene TRBV4-3 combines with J gene TRBJ1-4, with 9 nucleotides matching TRBD1. Germline loops: CDR1 LGHNA, CDR2 YSLEER. This CDR3 has 16 residues. J lost 7 bases, V lost 0 bases, and 6 bases had no gene match. The CDR3, as DNA: TGCGCCAGCAGCCAAGATAGGGACAGGGTCGCTGAAAAACTGTTTTTT. Protein: CASSQDRDRVAEKLFF.

This clone was counted a single time. The chain links TRBV2 to TRBJ1-4; D might be TRBD1 (6 bases). Germline assignment: CDR1 SNHLY and CDR2 FYNNEI. V was shortened by 6 bases and J by 5 bases, with 13 bases between the two germline ends. This CDR3 region has 14 residues. In DNA, the CDR3 is TGTGCCAGCAGCCGACAGGCACTCAATGAAAAACTGTTTTTT. Protein sequence: CASSRQALNEKLFF. Full variable domain (remainder filled in from reference TRBV2 and TRBJ1-4): EPEVTQTPSHQVTQMGQEVILRCVPISNHLYFYWYRQILGQKVEFLVSFYNNEISEKSEIFDDQFSVERPDGSNFTLKIRSTKLEDSAMYFCASSRQALNEKLFFGSGTQLSVL.

This clone was seen more than once but under ten times. The chain has TRBV21-1 and TRBJ1-2. TRBV21-1 is labeled a pseudogene. The length of the CDR3 is 16 residues. The CDR3 region has the DNA TGTGCCAGCAGCCTGAACGAATTGACGTTTAACTATGGCTACACCTTC. Its protein is CASSLNELTFNYGYTF.

CDR3 nucleotide sequence: TGTGCCAGCAGTTTGTCAAGGACAGGGGGCACTCGGCAGTACTTC. Its translation is CASSLSRTGGTRQYF. This chain joins TRBV28 and TRBJ2-7, with TRBD1 identical over 11 bases. Losses at the gene ends were 3 bases for V and 9 bases for J; bases not matched to a gene: 10. Per the germline V gene, CDR1 is MDHEN and CDR2 is SYDVKM. The CDR3 sequence is 15 residues long.

The gene calls are TRBV5-4 and TRBJ2-7; D is unresolved. V lost 0 bases and J lost 3, with 10 bases in between. Germline loops: CDR1 SGHNT, CDR2 YYREEE (reference sequence). The CDR3 totals 14 residues. CDR3 amino acids: CASSLGGVGYEQYF. The CDR3 DNA reads TGTGCCAGCAGCTTGGGCGGAGTAGGCTACGAGCAGTACTTC.